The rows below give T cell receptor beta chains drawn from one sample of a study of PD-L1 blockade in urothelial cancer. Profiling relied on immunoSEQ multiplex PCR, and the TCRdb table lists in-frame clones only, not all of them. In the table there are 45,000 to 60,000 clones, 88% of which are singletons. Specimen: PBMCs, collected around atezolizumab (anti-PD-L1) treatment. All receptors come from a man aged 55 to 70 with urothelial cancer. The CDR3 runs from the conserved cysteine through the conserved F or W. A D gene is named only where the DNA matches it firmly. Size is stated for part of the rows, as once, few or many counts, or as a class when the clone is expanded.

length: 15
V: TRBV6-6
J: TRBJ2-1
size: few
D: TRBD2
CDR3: CASRILAGAYNEQFF
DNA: TGTGCCAGCAGGATTCTAGCGGGAGCCTACAATGAGCAGTTCTTC

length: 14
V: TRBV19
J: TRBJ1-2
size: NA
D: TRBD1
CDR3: CASTRQGSSYGYTF
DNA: TGTGCCAGTACCCGACAGGGTAGCTCCTATGGCTACACCTTC

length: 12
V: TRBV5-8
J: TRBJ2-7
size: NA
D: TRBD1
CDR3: CASSRTGVEQYF
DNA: TGTGCCAGCAGCAGGACAGGGGTCGAGCAGTACTTC

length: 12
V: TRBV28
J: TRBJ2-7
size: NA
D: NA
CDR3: CASSFSSYEQYF
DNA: TGTGCCAGCAGTTTCTCCTCCTACGAGCAGTACTTC

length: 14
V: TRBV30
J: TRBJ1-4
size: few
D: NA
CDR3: CAWSVRGGLGSLFF
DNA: TGTGCCTGGAGTGTAAGGGGGGGCTTGGGGAGCCTGTTTTTT

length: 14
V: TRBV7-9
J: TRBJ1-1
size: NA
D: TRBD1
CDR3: CASNDRDLNTEAFF
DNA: TGTGCCAGCAACGACAGGGACTTGAACACTGAAGCTTTCTTT

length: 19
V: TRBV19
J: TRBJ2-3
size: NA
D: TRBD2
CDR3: CASSMGGGPASGRSNTQYF
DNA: TGTGCCAGTAGTATGGGGGGGGGACCAGCTTCGGGTCGGTCAAATACGCAGTATTTT

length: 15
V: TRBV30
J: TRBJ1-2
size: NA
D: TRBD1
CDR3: CAWSAFRDRGDGYTF
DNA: TGTGCCTGGAGTGCCTTCCGGGACAGGGGGGATGGCTACACCTTC

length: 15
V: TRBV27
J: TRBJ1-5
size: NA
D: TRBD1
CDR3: CASRRQGGSNQPQHF
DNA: TGTGCCAGCAGGCGACAGGGGGGTAGCAATCAGCCCCAGCATTTT

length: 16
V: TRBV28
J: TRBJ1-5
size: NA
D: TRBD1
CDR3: CASRGTGGAGNQPQHF
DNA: TGTGCCAGCAGAGGGACAGGGGGCGCCGGCAATCAGCCCCAGCATTTT

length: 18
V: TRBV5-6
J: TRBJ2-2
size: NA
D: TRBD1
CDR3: CASSSTGIPRLITGELFF
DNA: TGTGCCAGCAGCTCGACAGGGATCCCTCGCCTGATTACCGGGGAGCTGTTTTTT

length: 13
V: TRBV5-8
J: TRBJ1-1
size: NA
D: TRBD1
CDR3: CASGTEQNTEAFF
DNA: TGTGCCAGCGGGACAGAGCAAAACACTGAAGCTTTCTTT

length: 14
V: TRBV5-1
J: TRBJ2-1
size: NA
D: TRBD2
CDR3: CASRGSGGEGEQFF
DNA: TGCGCCAGCAGAGGCAGCGGGGGGGAGGGTGAGCAGTTCTTC

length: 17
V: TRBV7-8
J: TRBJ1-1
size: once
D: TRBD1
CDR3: CASSLATGGAISTEAFF
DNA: TGTGCCAGCAGCTTAGCTACAGGGGGCGCGATATCCACTGAAGCTTTCTTT

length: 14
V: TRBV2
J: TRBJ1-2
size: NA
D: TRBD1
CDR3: CASTRTGPNYGYTF
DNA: TGTGCCAGCACTAGGACAGGGCCTAACTATGGCTACACCTTC

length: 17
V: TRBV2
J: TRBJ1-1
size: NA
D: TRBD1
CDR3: CASSDPGGRNVGTEAFF
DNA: TGTGCCAGCAGTGACCCAGGGGGCCGCAATGTGGGCACTGAAGCTTTCTTT

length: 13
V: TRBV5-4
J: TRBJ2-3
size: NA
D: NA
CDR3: CASSLRGTDTQYF
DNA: TGTGCCAGCAGCTTACGGGGGACAGATACGCAGTATTTT

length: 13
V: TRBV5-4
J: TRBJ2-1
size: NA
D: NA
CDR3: CASSFRNNNEQFF
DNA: TGTGCCAGCAGCTTTCGCAACAACAATGAGCAGTTCTTC

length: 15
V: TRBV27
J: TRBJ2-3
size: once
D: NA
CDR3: CASSLSLEEPDTQYF
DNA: TGTGCCAGCAGTTTATCTTTAGAGGAGCCCGATACGCAGTATTTT

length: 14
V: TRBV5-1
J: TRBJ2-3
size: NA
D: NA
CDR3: CASSLMGPPDTQYF
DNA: TGCGCCAGCAGCTTGATGGGCCCCCCAGATACGCAGTATTTT

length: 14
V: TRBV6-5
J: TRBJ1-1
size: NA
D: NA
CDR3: CASSPGQYNTEAFF
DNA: TGTGCCAGCAGTCCCGGACAGTATAACACTGAAGCTTTCTTT

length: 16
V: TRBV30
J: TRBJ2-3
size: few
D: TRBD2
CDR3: CAWSARRTRHTDTQYF
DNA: TGTGCCTGGAGCGCGAGACGGACTAGACACACAGATACGCAGTATTTT

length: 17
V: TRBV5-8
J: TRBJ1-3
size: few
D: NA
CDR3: CASSLDRDISLGNTIYF
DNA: TGTGCCAGCAGCTTGGACCGGGATATATCACTTGGAAACACCATATATTTT

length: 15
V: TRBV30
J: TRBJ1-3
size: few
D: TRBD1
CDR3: CAWSTGQGSGNTIYF
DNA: TGTGCCTGGAGTACGGGACAGGGCTCTGGAAACACCATATATTTT

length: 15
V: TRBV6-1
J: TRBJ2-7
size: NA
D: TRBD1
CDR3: CASSVEGTGTHEQYF
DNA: TGTGCCAGCAGTGTAGAAGGGACAGGGACCCACGAGCAGTACTTC

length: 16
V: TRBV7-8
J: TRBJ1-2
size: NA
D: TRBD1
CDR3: CASSKRDRGLDYGYTF
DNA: TGTGCCAGCAGCAAGCGGGACAGGGGGCTGGACTATGGCTACACCTTC

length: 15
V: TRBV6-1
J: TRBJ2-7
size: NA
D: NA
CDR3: CASSGTGTPPYEQYF
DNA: TGTGCCAGCAGTGGAACCGGGACTCCCCCGTACGAGCAGTACTTC

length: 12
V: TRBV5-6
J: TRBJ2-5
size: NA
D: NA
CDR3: CASSRPGETQYF
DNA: TGTGCCAGCAGCCGACCCGGGGAGACCCAGTACTTC

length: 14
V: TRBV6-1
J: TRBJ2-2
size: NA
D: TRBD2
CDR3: CASRGLALTGELFF
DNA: TGTGCCAGCAGGGGACTAGCGTTAACCGGGGAGCTGTTTTTT

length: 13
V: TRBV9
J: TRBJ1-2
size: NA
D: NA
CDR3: CASSVDRVHGYTF
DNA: TGTGCCAGCAGCGTAGACAGGGTGCATGGCTACACCTTC

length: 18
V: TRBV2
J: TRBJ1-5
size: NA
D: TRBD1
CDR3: CASSRDRGGGYSNQPQHF
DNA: TGTGCCAGCAGCCGAGACAGGGGAGGGGGTTATAGCAATCAGCCCCAGCATTTT

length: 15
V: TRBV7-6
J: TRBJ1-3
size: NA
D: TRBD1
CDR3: CASSSPTGSGNTIYF
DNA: TGTGCCAGCAGCTCACCGACAGGGTCCGGAAACACCATATATTTT

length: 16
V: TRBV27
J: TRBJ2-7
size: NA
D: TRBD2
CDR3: CASRFRTAGAAYEQYF
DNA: TGTGCCAGCAGATTCCGTACAGCGGGGGCAGCCTACGAGCAGTACTTC

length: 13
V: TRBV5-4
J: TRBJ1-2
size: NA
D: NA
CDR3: CASSFGENYGYTF
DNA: TGTGCCAGCAGCTTCGGAGAAAACTATGGCTACACCTTC

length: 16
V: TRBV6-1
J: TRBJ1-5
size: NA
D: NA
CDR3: CASSVPSGGGNQPQHF
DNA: TGTGCCAGCAGTGTACCTTCGGGCGGGGGCAATCAGCCCCAGCATTTT

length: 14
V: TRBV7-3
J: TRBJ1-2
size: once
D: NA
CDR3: CASSLTAGDYGYTF
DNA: TGTGCCAGCAGCTTAACGGCAGGGGACTATGGCTACACCTTC

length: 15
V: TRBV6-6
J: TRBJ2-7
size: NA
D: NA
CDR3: CASRTGQSSSYEQYF
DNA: TGTGCCAGCAGAACCGGACAGTCGAGCTCCTACGAGCAGTACTTC